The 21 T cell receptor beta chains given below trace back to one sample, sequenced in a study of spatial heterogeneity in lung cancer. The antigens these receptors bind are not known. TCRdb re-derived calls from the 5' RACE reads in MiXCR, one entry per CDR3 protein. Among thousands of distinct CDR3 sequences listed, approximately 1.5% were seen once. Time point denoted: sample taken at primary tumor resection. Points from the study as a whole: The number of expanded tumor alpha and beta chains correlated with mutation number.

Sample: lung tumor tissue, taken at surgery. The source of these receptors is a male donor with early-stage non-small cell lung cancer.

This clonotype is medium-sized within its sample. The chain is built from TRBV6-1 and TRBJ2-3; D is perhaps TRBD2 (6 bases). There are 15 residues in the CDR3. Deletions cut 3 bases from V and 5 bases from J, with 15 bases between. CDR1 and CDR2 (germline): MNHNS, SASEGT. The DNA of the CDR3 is TGTGCCAGCAGTGAGGTAGGAGGGGTCGGAGATACGCAGTATTTT. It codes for CASSEVGGVGDTQYF.

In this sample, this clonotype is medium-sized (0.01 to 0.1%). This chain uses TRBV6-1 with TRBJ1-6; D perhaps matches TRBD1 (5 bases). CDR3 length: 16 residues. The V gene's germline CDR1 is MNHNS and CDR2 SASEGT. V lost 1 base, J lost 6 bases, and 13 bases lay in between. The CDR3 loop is CASSEGGGTPNSPLHF. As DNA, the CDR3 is TGTGCCAGCAGTGAAGGTGGAGGGACGCCTAATTCACCCCTCCACTTT.

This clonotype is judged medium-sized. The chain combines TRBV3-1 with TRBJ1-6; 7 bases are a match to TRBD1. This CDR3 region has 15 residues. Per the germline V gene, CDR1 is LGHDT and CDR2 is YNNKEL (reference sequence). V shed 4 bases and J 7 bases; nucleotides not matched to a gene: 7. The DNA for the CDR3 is TGTGCCAGCAGCCTACAGACAGGGTCGAATTCACCCCTCCACTTT. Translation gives CASSLQTGSNSPLHF.

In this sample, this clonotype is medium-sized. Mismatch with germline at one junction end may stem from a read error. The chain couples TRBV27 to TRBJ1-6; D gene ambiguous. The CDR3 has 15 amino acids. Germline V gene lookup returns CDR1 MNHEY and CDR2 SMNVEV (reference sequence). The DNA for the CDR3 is TGTGCCAGCAGTATCGGCCCCGCCTTTAATACACCCCTCCACTTT. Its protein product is CASSIGPAFNTPLHF.

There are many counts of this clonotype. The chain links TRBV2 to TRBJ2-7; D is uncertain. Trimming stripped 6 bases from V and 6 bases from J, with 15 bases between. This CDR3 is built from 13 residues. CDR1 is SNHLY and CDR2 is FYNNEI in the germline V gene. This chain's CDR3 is CASSQNLGFEQYF. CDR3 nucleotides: TGTGCCAGCAGCCAAAACCTGGGGTTCGAGCAGTACTTC.

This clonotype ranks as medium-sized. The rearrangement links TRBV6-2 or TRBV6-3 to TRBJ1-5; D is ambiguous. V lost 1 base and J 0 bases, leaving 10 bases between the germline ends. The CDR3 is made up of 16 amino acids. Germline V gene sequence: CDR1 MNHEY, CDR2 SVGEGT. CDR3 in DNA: TGTGCCAGCAGTTACTTTCCAGCAAATAGCAATCAGCCCCAGCATTTT. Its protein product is CASSYFPANSNQPQHF.

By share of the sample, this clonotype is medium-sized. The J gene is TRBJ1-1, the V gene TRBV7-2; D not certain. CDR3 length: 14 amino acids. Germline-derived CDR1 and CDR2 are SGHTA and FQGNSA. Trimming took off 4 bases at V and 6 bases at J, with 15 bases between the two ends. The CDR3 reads CASSSRAPVAEAFF. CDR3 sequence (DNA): TGTGCCAGCAGCTCCCGGGCCCCTGTTGCTGAAGCTTTCTTT. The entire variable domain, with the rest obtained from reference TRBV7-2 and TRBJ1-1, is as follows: GAGVSQSPSNKVTEKGKDVELRCDPISGHTALYWYRQSLGQGLEFLIYFQGNSAPDKSGLPSDRFSAERTGGSVSTLTIQRTQQEDSAVYLCASSSRAPVAEAFFGQGTRLTVV.

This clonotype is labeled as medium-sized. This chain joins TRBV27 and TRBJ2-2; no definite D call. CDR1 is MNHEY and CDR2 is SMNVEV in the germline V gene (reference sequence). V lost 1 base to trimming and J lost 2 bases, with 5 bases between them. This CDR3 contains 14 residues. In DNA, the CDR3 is TGTGCCAGCAGTTTATATCGAAACACCGGGGAGCTGTTTTTT. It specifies CASSLYRNTGELFF.

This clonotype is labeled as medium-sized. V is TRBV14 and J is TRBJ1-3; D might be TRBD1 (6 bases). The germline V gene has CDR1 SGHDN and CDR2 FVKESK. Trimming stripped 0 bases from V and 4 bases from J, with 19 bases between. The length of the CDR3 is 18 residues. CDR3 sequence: CASSQDRRTDLAGNTIYF. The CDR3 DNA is TGTGCCAGCAGCCAAGATCGGAGGACAGACCTAGCAGGAAACACCATATATTTT.

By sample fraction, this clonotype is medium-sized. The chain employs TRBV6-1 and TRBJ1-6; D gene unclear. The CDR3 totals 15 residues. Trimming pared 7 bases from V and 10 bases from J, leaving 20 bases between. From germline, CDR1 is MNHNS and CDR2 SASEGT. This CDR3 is CASTSERTERSPLHF. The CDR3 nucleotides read TGTGCCAGCACCTCAGAGCGGACGGAGAGGTCACCCCTCCACTTT.

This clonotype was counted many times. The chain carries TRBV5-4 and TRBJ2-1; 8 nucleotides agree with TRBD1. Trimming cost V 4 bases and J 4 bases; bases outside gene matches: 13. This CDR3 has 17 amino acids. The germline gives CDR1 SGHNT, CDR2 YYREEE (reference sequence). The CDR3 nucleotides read TGTGCCAGCAGCCCGCCTGGACAGGGAAGTGTGTACAATGAGCAGTTCTTC. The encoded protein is CASSPPGQGSVYNEQFF.

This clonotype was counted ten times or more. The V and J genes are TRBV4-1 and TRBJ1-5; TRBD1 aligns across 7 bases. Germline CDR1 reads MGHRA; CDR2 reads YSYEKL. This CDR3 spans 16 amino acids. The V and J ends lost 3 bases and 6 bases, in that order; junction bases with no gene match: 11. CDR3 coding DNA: TGCGCCAGCAGCCACAGCGTGCAGGGGGTTAGTCAGCCCCAGCATTTT. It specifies CASSHSVQGVSQPQHF.

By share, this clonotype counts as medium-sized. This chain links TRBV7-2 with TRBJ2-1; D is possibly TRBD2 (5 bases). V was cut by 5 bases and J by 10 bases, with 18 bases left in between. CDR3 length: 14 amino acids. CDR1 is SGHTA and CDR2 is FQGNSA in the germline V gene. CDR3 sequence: CASSPGFIGEEQFF. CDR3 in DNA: TGTGCCAGCAGCCCGGGGTTCATCGGGGAAGAGCAGTTCTTC.

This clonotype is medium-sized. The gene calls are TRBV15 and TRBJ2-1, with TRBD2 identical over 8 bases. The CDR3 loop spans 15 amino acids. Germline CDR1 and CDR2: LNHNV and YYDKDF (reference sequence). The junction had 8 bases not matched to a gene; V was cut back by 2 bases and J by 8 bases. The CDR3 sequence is CATSRSRTSLDEQFF. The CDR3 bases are TGTGCCACCAGCAGATCCCGGACTAGCCTCGATGAGCAGTTCTTC.

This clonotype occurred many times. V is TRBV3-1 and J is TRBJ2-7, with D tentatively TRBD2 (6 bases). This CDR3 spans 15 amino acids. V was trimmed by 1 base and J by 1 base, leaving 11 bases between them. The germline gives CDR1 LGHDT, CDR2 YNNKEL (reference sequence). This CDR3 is CASSQAAGSSYEQYF. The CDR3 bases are TGTGCCAGCAGCCAAGCCGCGGGGAGTTCCTACGAGCAGTACTTC.

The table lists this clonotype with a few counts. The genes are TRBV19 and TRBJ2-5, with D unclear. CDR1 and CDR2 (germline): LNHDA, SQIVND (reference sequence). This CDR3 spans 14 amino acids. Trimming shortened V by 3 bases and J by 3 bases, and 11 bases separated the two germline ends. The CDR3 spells CASSISANEETQYF. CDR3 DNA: TGTGCCAGTAGTATTTCTGCGAACGAAGAGACCCAGTACTTC. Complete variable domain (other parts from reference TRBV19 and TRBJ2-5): DGGITQSPKYLFRKEGQNVTLSCEQNLNHDAMYWYRQDPGQGLRLIYYSQIVNDFQKGDIAEGYSVSREKKESFPLTVTSAQKNPTAFYLCASSISANEETQYFGPGTRLLVL.

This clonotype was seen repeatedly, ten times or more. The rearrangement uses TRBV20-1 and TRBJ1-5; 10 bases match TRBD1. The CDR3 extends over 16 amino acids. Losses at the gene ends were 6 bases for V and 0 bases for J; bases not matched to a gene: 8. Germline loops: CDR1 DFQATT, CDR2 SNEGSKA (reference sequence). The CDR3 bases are TGCAGTGCCTGGGACAGGGGTTCTCATAGCAATCAGCCCCAGCATTTT. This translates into CSAWDRGSHSNQPQHF.

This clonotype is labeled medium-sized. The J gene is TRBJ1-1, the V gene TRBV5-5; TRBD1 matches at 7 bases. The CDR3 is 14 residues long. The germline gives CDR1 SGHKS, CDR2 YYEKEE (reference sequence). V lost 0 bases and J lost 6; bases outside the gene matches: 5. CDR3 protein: CASSLGQGRAEAFF. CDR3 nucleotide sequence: TGTGCCAGCAGCTTGGGACAGGGTCGTGCTGAAGCTTTCTTT.

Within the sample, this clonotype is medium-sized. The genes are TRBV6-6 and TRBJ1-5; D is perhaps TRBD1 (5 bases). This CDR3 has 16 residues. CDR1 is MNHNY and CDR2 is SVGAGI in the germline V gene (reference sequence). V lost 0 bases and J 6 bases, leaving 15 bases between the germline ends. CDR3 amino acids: CASSYSGQRGGQPQHF. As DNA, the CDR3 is TGTGCCAGCAGTTACTCTGGTCAGCGGGGCGGTCAGCCCCAGCATTTT.

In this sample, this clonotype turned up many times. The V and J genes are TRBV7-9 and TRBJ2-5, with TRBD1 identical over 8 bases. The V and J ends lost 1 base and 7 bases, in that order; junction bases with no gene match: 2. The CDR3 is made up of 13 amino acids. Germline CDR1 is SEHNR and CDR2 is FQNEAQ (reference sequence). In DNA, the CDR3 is TGTGCCAGCAGCTTAGTACAGGGGGTGACCCAGTACTTC. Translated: CASSLVQGVTQYF.

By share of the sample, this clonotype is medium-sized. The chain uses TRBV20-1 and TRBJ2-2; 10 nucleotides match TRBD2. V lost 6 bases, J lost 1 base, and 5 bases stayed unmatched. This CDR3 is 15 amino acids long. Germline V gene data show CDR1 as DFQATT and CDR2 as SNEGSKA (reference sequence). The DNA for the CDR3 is TGCAGTGCCCCGACTAGCGGGTTGAACACCGGGGAGCTGTTTTTT. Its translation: CSAPTSGLNTGELFF.